The TCR beta chain under discussion was sequenced for a study of blood T cells in healthy people across ages. Study-wide points: In older individuals, TCR beta diversity per million T cells was lower, falling roughly linearly with age. As naive T cell percentage varied, TCR beta diversity correlated strongly with it. Diversity figures derived from one million T cells were judged to underestimate the true value.

For the second PCR, which ran for 7 to 11 cycles, a sample-barcoded 5' primer and a J-beta primer mix were used. TCRdb passed the 5' RACE reads through MiXCR, listing each CDR3 protein once. The table has roughly 800,000 distinct CDR3 sequences, more than 45% seen once. In the case of this clonotype: Its target is unknown.

Each sample yielded at least 5 micrograms of PBMC total RNA. The TCR sequence derives from a man aged 25 to 40 in good health. Material for sequencing was blood.

The CDR3 is CASNKEGRSTGYEQYF. DNA for the CDR3: TGTGCCAGCAACAAAGAGGGCCGGTCAACCGGGTACGAGCAGTACTTC. The chain is built from TRBV21-1 and TRBJ2-7; the D segment call TRBD2 is taken from the table without a DNA check. TRBV21-1 is a listed pseudogene. There are 16 residues in the CDR3.